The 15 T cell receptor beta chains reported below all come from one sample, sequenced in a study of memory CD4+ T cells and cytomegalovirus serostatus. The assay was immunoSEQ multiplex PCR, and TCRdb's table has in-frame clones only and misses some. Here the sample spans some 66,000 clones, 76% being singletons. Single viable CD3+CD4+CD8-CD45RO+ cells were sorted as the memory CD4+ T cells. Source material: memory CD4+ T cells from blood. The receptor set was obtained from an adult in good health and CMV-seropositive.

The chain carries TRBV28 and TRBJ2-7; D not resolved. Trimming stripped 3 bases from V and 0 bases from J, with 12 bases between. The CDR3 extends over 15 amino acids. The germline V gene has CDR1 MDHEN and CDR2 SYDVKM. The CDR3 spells CASSFGGSSSYEQYF. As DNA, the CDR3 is TGTGCCAGCAGTTTTGGTGGCTCCAGCTCCTACGAGCAGTACTTC.

DNA for the CDR3: TGTGCCAGCAGCCAAGTATGGGTGTCCTACAATGAGCAGTTCTTC. Residues: CASSQVWVSYNEQFF. The chain couples TRBV4-2 to TRBJ2-1; D uncertain. Trimming removed 1 base from V and 1 base from J, with 8 bases in between. Germline-derived CDR1 and CDR2 are LGHNA and YNFKEQ. The CDR3 sequence is 15 residues long.

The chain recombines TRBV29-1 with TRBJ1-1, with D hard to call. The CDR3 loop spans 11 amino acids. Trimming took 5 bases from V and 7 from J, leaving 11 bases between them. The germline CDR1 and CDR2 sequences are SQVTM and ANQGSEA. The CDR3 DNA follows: TGCAGCGTTTGGAACCTCCATGAAGCTTTCTTT. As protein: CSVWNLHEAFF.

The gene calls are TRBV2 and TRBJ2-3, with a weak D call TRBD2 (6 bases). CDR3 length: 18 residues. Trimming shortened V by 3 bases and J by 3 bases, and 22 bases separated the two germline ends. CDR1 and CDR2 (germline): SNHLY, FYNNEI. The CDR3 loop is CASSDPYSLERATDTQYF. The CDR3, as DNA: TGTGCCAGCAGTGACCCTTATTCGCTGGAGCGGGCAACAGATACGCAGTATTTT.

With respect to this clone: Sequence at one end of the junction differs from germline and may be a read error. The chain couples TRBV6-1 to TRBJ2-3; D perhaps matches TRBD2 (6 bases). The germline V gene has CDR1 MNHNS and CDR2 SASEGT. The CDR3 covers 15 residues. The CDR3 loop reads CASSEERTSRDTQYF. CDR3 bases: TGTGCCAGCAGTGAAGAAAGAACTAGCAGAGATACGCAGTATTTT.

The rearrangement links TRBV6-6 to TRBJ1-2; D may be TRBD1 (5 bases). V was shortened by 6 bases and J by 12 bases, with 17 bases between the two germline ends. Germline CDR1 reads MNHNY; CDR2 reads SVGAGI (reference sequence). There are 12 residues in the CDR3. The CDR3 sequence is CASSLVGGSNTF. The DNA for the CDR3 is TGTGCCAGCAGCCTGGTGGGGGGGTCCAACACCTTC.

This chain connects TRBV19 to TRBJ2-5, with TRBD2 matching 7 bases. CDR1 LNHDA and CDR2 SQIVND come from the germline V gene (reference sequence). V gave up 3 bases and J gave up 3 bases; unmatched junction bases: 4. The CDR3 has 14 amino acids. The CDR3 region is CASSMASGKETQYF. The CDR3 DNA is TGTGCCAGTAGTATGGCTAGCGGAAAAGAGACCCAGTACTTC.

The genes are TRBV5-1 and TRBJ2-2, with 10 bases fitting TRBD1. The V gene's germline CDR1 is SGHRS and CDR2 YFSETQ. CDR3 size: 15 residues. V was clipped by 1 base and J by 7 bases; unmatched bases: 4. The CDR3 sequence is CASSLLGQGIGELFF. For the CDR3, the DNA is TGCGCCAGCAGCTTGTTGGGACAGGGGATCGGGGAGCTGTTTTTT.

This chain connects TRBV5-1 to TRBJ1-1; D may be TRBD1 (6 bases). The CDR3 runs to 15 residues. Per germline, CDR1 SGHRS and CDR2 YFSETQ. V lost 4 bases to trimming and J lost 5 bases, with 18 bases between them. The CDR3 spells CASSPLDRSWTEAFF. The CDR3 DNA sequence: TGCGCCAGCAGCCCCTTAGACAGGTCGTGGACTGAAGCTTTCTTT. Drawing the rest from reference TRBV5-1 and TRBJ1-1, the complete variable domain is KAGVTQTPRYLIKTRGQQVTLSCSPISGHRSVSWYQQTPGQGLQFLFEYFSETQRNKGNFPGRFSGRQFSNSRSEMNVSTLELGDSALYLCASSPLDRSWTEAFFGQGTRLTVV.

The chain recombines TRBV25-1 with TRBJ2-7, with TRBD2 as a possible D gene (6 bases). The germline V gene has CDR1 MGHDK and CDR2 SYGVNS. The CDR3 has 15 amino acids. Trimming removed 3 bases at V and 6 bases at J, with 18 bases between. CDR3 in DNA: TGTGCCAGCAGTGATCTCGATGGGGGGAGTTCCGAGCAGTACTTC. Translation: CASSDLDGGSSEQYF.

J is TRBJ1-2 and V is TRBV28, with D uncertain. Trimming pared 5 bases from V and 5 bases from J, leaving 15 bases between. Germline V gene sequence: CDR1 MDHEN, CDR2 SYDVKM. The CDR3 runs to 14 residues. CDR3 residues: CASSPSGGRYGYTF. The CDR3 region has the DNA TGTGCCAGCAGTCCCTCGGGCGGAAGATATGGCTACACCTTC.

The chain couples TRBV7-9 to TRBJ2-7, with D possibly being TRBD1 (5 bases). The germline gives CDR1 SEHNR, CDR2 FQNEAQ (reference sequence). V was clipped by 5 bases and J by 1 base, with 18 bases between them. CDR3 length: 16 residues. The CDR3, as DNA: TGTGCCAGCAGCCCAGCAAAGGGGCGCGGATCCTACGAGCAGTACTTC. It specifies CASSPAKGRGSYEQYF.

The CDR3 region is CASSSWQKDGYTF. The CDR3, as DNA: TGTGCCAGCAGCTCGTGGCAGAAGGATGGCTACACCTTC. The chain joins TRBV7-2 to TRBJ1-2; no definite D call. The CDR3 contains 13 residues. The V end was cut by 4 bases, the J end by 6 bases, with 12 bases between. Per germline, CDR1 SGHTA and CDR2 FQGNSA.

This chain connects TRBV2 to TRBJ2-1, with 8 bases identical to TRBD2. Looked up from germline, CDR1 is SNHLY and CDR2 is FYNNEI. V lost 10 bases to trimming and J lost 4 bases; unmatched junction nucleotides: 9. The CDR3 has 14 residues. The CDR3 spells CATRQRGRYNEQFF. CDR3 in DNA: TGTGCCACCCGACAGCGGGGGAGATACAATGAGCAGTTCTTC.

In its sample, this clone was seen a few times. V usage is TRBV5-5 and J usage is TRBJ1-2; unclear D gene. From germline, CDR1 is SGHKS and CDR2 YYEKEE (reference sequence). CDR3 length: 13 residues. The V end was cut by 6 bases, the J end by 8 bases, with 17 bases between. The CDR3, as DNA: TGTGCCAGCATACCCGATACTCGCGGAGGCTACACCTTC. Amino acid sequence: CASIPDTRGGYTF. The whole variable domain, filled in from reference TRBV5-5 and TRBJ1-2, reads DAGVTQSPTHLIKTRGQQVTLRCSPISGHKSVSWYQQVLGQGPQFIFQYYEKEERGRGNFPDRFSARQFPNYSSELNVNALLLGDSALYLCASIPDTRGGYTFGSGTRLTVV.